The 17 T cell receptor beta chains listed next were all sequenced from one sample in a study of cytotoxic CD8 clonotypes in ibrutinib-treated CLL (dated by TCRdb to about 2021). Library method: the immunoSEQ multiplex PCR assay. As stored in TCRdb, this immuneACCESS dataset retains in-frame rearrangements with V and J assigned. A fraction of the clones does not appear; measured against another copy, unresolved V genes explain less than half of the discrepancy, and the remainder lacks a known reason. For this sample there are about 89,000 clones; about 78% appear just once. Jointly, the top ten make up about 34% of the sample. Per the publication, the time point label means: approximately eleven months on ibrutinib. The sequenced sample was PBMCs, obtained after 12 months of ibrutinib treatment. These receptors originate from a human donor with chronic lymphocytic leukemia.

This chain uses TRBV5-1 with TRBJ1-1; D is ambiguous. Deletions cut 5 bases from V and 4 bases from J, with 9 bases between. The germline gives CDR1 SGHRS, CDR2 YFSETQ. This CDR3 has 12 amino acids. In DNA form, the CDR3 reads TGCGCCAGCAGGAACCCTTCCACTGAAGCTTTCTTT. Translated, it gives CASRNPSTEAFF.

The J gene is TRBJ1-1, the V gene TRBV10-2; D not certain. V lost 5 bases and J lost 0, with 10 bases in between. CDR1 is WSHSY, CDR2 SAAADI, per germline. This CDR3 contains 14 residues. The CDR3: CASSSVSLNTEAFF. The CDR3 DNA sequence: TGCGCCAGCAGTTCGGTCAGTTTGAACACTGAAGCTTTCTTT.

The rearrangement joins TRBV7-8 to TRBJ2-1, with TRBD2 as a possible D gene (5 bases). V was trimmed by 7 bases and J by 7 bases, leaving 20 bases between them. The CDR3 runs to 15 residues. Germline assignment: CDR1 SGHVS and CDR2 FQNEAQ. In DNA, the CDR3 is TGTGCCAGCAACCCCAGATGGTCGGAGCGGAATGAGCAGTTCTTC. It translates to CASNPRWSERNEQFF. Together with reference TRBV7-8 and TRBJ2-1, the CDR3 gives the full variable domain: GAGVSQSPRYKVAKRGQDVALRCDPISGHVSLFWYQQALGQGPEFLTYFQNEAQLDKSGLPSDRFFAERPEGSVSTLKIQRTQQEDSAVYLCASNPRWSERNEQFFGPGTRLTVL.

The CDR3 DNA reads TGTGCCATCAGTGAGTCGTTGAATAGCGGGGGCGAGCAGTACTTC. Translation: CAISESLNSGGEQYF. This chain joins TRBV10-3 and TRBJ2-7, with 9 bases identical to TRBD2. V lost 0 bases to trimming and J lost 6 bases; unmatched junction nucleotides: 6. CDR3 length: 15 amino acids. The germline gives CDR1 ENHRY, CDR2 SYGVKD.

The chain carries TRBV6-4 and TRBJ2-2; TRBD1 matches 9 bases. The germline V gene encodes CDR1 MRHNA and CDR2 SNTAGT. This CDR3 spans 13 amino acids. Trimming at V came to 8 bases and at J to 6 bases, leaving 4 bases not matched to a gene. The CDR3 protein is CASGQGFSGELFF. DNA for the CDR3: TGTGCCAGCGGACAGGGGTTTTCCGGGGAGCTGTTTTTT.

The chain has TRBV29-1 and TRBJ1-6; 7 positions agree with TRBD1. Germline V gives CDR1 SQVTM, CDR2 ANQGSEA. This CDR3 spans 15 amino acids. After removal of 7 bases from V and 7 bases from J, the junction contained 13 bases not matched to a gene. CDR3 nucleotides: TGCAGCGAAACCCAACAGGGGCAGCTAAATTCACCCCTCCACTTT. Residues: CSETQQGQLNSPLHF.

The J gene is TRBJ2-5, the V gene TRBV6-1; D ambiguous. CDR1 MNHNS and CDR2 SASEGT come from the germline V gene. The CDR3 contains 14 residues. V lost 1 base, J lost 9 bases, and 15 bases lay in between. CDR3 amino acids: CASSEVPESGAQYF. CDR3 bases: TGTGCCAGCAGTGAAGTTCCAGAAAGTGGGGCCCAGTACTTC.

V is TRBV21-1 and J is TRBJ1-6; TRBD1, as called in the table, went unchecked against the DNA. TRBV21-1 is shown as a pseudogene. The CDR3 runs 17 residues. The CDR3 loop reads CASSKTPSGSYNSPLHF. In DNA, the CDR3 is TGTGCCAGCAGCAAAACCCCCTCAGGCTCCTATAATTCACCCCTCCACTTT.

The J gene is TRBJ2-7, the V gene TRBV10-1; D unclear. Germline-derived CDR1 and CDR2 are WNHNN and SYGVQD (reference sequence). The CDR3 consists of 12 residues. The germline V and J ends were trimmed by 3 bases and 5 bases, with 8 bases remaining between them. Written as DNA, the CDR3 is TGCGCCAGCAGTGATTTGGGCCACGAGCAGTACTTC. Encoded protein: CASSDLGHEQYF.

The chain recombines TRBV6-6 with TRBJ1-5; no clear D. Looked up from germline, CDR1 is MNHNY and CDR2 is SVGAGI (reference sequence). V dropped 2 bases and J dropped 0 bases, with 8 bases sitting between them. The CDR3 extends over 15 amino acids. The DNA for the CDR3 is TGTGCCAGCAGTTACCAGGAGATTAGCAATCAGCCCCAGCATTTT. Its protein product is CASSYQEISNQPQHF.

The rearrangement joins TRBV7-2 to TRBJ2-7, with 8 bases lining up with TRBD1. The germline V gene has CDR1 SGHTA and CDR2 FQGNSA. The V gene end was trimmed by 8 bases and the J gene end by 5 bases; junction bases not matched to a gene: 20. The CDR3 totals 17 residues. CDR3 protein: CASRLKPTGVVFHEQYF. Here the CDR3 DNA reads TGTGCCAGCCGCCTAAAACCGACAGGGGTAGTTTTCCACGAGCAGTACTTC.

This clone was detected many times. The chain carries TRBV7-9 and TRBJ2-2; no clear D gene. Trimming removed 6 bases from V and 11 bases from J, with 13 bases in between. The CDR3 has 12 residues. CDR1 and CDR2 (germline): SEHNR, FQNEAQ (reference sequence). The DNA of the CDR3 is TGTGCCAGCAGTTCGACTTCTTCCGAGCTGTTTTTT. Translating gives CASSSTSSELFF.

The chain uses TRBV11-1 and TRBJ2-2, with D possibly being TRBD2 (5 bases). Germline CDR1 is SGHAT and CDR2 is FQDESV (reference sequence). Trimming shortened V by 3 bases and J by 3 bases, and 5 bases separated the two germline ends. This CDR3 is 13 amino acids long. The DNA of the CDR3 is TGTGCCAGCAGCTTGAGGGACACCGGGGAGCTGTTTTTT. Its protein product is CASSLRDTGELFF.

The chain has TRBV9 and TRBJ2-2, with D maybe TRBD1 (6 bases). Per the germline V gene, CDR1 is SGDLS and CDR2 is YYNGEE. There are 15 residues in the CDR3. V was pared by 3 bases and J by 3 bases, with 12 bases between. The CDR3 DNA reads TGTGCCAGCAGCGGGGTCGCAGGGGACACCGGGGAGCTGTTTTTT. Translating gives CASSGVAGDTGELFF.

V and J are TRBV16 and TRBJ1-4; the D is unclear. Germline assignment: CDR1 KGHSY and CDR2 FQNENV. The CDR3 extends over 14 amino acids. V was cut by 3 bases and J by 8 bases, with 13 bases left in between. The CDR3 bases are TGTGCCAGCAGCCACGGACGTCAAGCGGAAAAACTGTTTTTT. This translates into CASSHGRQAEKLFF.

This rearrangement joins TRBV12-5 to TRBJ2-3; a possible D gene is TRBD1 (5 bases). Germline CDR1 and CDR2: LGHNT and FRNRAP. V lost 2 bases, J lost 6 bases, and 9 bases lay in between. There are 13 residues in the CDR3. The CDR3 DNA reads TGTGCTAGTGGTTTGAGTGGGGCGGATACGCAGTATTTT. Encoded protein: CASGLSGADTQYF.

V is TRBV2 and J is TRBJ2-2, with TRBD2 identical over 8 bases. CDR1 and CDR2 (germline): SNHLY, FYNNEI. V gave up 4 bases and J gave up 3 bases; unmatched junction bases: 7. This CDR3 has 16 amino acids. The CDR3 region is CASSAAGGRDTGELFF. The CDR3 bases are TGTGCCAGCAGTGCCGCGGGGGGCCGCGACACCGGGGAGCTGTTTTTT.